The source of this TCR beta chain is a study of tumor and adjacent non-tumor tissue in lung cancer. Study at large: Aged about 31 to 76 years, patients included 10 men and several women with stage I to III disease.

This sample's RNA came from whole unsorted tissue. Three rounds of nested PCR, following a modified ARM-PCR protocol, produced the TCRbeta library. TCRdb called the multiplex PCR reads again in MiXCR, with one record for every CDR3 protein. This sample has under 250,000 distinct CDR3 sequences; 70% to 75% occur once, and the top ten carry less than 25%. Study results and limitations: TCR diversity was significantly greater in tumor than normal lung tissue. Normal lung showed higher cumulative top 100 clone frequency than tumor. Patients with more diverse tumor TCRs had worse survival.

A note on this clonotype: The antigen is undetermined. Germline and junction disagree at one end, which may indicate a read error.

This CDR3 comprises 17 residues. CDR1 and CDR2 from the germline V gene are MNHEY and SVGEGT. The rearrangement joins TRBV6-2 or TRBV6-3 to TRBJ1-5; 8 bases align to TRBD1. The sample was lung tumor tissue. This clonotype originated in a man between 60 and 75 years old with non-small cell lung cancer. CDR3 in amino acids: CVSSYPTGALRGQPQHF. As DNA, the CDR3 is TGTGTCAGCAGTTACCCGACAGGGGCTCTCAGGGGTCAGCCCCAGCATTTT.